The entry below gives a single T cell receptor beta chain sequence along with its context. Its antigen is currently unknown. This specimen comes from a study of early T cells in non-severe SARS-CoV-2 infection. Study information: Bulk RNA from unsorted whole blood was sequenced; chains were unpaired. General study results and limits: VDJdb matches were skewed toward anti-spike CD8 T cell responses.

Molecules of cDNA were individually given unique molecular identifiers that were attached to them. One entry per CDR3 protein, called by TCRdb with MiXCR from the 5' RACE reads. The sample holds more than 55,000 distinct CDR3 sequences, 4% to 6% seen once. The TCR comes from an adult who was a healthcare worker with PCR-confirmed SARS-CoV-2 infection or an uninfected control (not recorded which). The donor label of this sample is uncertain. Material: whole blood, obtained at baseline.

The CDR3 region has the DNA TGCAGTGCAGGACAGAATAATGAAAAACTGTTTTTT. As protein: CSAGQNNEKLFF. The rearrangement links TRBV20-1 to TRBJ1-4, with a possible D match to TRBD1 (6 bases). The CDR3 totals 12 residues. Germline lookup yields CDR1 DFQATT and CDR2 SNEGSKA (reference sequence). V shed 6 bases and J shed 4 bases, with 9 bases lying between them.